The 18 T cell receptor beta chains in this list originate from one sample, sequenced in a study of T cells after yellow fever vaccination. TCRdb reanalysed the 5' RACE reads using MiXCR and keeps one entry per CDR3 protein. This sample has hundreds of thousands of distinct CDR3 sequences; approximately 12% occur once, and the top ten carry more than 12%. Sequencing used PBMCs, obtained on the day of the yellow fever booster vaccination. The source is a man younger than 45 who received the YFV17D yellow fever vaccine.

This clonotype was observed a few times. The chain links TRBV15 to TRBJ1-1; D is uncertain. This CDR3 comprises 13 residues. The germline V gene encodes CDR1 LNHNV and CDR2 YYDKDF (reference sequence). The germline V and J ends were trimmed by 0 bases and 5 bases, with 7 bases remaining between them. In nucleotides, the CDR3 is TGTGCCACCAGCAGAGAGGCAGTAACTGAAGCTTTCTTT. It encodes CATSREAVTEAFF.

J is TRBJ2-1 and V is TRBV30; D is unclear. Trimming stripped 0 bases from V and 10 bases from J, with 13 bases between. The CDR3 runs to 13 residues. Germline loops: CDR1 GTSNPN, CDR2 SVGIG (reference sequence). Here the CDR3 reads CAWSVASLQEQFF. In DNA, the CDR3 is TGTGCCTGGAGTGTAGCCAGCCTACAAGAGCAGTTCTTC.

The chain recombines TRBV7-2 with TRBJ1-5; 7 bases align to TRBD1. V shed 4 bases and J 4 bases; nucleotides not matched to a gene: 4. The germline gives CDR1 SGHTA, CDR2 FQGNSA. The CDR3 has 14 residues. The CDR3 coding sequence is TGTGCCAGCAGCTACATGGGACAGAATCAGCCCCAGCATTTT. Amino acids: CASSYMGQNQPQHF.

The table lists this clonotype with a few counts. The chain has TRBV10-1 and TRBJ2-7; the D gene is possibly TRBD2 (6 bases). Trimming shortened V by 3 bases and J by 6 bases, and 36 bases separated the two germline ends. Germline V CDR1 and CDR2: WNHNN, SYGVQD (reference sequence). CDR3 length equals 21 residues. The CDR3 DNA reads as TGCGCCAGCAGTGACGGGAACCTCGGGACTTCCTCATCCCGCCTGATCGGCGAGCAGTACTTC. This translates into CASSDGNLGTSSSRLIGEQYF.

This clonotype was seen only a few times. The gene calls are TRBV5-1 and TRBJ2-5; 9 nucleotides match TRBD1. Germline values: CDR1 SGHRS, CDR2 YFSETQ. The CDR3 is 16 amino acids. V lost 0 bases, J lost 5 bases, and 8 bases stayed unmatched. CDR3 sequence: CASSLEGQGGLETQYF. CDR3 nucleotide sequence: TGCGCCAGCAGCTTGGAGGGACAGGGAGGGCTGGAGACCCAGTACTTC.

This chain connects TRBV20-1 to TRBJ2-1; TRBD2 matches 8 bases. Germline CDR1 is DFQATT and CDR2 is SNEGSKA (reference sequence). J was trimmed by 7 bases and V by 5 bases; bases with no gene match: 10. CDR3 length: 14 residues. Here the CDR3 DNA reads TGCAGTGCTCTGCAACTAGCGGAGAGGAATGAGCAGTTCTTC. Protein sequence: CSALQLAERNEQFF.

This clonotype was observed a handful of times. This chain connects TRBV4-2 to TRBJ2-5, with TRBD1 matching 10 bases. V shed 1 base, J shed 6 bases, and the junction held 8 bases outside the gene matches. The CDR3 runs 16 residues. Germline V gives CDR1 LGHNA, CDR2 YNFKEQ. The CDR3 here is CASSQGPPGQGKTQYF. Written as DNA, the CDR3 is TGTGCCAGCAGCCAAGGGCCCCCGGGACAGGGGAAGACCCAGTACTTC.

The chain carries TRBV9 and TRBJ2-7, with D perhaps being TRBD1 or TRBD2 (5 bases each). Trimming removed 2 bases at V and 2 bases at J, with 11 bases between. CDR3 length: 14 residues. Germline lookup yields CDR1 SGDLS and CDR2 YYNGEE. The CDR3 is CASSVGDLPYEQYF. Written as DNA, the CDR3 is TGTGCCAGCAGCGTGGGGGACCTCCCCTACGAGCAGTACTTC.

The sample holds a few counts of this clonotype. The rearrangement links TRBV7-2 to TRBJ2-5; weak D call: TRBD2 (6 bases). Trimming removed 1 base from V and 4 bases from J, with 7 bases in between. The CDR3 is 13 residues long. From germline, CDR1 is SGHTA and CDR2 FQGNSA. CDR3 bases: TGTGCCAGCAGCTTAGACGGGGGAGAGACCCAGTACTTC. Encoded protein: CASSLDGGETQYF.

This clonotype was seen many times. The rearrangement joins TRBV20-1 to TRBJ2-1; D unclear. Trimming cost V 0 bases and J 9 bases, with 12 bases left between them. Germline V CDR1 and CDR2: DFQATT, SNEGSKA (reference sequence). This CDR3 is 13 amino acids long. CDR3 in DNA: TGCAGTGCTAGAGATTTTGGAGTTCGTGAGCAGTTCTTC. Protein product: CSARDFGVREQFF.

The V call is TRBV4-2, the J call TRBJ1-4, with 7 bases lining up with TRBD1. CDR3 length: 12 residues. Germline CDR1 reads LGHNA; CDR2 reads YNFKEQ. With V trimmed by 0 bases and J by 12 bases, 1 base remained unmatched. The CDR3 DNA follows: TGTGCCAGCAGCCAAGATGACAGGGAACTGTTTTTT. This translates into CASSQDDRELFF.

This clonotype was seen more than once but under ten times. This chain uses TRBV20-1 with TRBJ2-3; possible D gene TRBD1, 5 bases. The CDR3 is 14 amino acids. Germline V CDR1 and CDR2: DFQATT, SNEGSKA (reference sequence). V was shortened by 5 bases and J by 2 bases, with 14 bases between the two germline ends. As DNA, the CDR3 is TGCAGTGCTCTTCAGGGAAGGCACACAGATACGCAGTATTTT. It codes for CSALQGRHTDTQYF.

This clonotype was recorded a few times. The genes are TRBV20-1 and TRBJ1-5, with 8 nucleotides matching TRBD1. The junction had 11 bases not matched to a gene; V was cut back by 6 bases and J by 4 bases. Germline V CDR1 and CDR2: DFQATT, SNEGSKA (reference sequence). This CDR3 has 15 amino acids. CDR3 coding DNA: TGCAGTGCAACCCAGGGGACAGGAATAAATCAGCCCCAGCATTTT. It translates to CSATQGTGINQPQHF.

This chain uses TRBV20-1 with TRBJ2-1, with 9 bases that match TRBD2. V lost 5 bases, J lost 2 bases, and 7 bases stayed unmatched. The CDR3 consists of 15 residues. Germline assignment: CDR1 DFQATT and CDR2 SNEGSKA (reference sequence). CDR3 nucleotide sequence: TGCAGTGCTGATAGATGGACTAGCGCCTACAATGAGCAGTTCTTC. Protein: CSADRWTSAYNEQFF.

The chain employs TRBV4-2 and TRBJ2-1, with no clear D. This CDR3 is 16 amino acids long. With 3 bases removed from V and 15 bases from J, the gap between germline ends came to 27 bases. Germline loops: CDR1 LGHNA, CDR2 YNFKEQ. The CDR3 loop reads CASSQVFDRANRGGFF. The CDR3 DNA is TGTGCCAGCAGCCAGGTATTCGACCGGGCGAACCGCGGCGGGTTCTTC.

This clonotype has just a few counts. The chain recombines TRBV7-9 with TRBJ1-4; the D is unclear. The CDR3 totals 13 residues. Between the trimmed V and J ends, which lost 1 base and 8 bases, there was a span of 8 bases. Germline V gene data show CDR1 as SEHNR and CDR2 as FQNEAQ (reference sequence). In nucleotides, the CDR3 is TGTGCCAGCAGCTTAGGGTATCTGGAAAAACTGTTTTTT. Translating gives CASSLGYLEKLFF.

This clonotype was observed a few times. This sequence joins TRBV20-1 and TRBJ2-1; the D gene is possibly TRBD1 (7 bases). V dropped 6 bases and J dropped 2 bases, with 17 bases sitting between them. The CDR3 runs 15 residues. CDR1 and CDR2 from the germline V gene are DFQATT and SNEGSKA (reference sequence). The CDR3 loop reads CSAEGQIQTYNEQFF. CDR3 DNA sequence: TGCAGTGCGGAGGGACAGATACAAACCTACAATGAGCAGTTCTTC.

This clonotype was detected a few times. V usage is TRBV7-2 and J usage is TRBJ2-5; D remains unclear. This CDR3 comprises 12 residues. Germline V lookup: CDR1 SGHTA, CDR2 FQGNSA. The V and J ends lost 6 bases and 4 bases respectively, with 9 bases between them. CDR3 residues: CASSRSGETQYF. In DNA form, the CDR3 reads TGTGCCAGCAGTAGGAGTGGAGAGACCCAGTACTTC.